The next 16 T cell receptor beta chains were all read from a single sample in a study of cytomegalovirus exposure and HLA in healthy donors. The PCR used 60 Vbeta and 13 Jbeta primers. TCRdb keeps only in-frame clones here, not all; method: immunoSEQ multiplex PCR. The data hold under 200,000 clones, with 70% to 85% observed a single time. Material: PBMCs. The receptor source for this set is a man between 50 and 59 years old in good health and CMV-seropositive.

The chain carries TRBV2 and TRBJ2-6, with D maybe TRBD1 (6 bases). The germline CDR1 and CDR2 sequences are SNHLY and FYNNEI. CDR3 length: 16 residues. V was shortened by 10 bases and J by 0 bases, with 16 bases between the two germline ends. The CDR3, as DNA: TGTGCCAACAGACAGGAGTCGAGCTCTGGGGCCAACGTCCTGACTTTC. Translating it yields CANRQESSSGANVLTF.

This sequence joins TRBV5-6 and TRBJ2-7, with D tentatively TRBD1 (6 bases). The CDR3 runs 13 residues. Germline CDR1 reads SGHDT; CDR2 reads YYEEEE. V lost 4 bases to trimming and J lost 2 bases, with 10 bases between them. CDR3 nucleotide sequence: TGTGCCAGCAGCGGGGACACCGCCTACGAGCAGTACGTC. Its translation is CASSGDTAYEQYV.

The chain employs TRBV2 and TRBJ1-1, with 7 bases that match TRBD1. The CDR3 covers 13 residues. V shed 6 bases and J 11 bases; nucleotides not matched to a gene: 12. CDR1 is SNHLY, CDR2 FYNNEI, per germline. CDR3 region: CASSRQGLVVAFF. For the CDR3, the DNA is TGTGCCAGCAGCCGACAGGGACTGGTGGTTGCTTTCTTT.

This chain uses TRBV4-2 with TRBJ2-7; perhaps TRBD2 as D (6 bases). The CDR3 runs 14 residues. Germline lookup yields CDR1 LGHNA and CDR2 YNFKEQ. V lost 0 bases and J 7 bases, leaving 13 bases between the germline ends. The DNA of the CDR3 is TGTGCCAGCAGCCAAGATGGAGGACGGGGGGAGCAGTACTTC. As protein: CASSQDGGRGEQYF.

This chain links TRBV10-3 with TRBJ1-3; possibly TRBD1 for D (5 bases). This CDR3 spans 15 amino acids. Germline values: CDR1 ENHRY, CDR2 SYGVKD. With 4 bases removed from V and 2 bases from J, the gap between germline ends came to 12 bases. CDR3 bases: TGTGCCATCAGTGCGGGGGGGATCGCTGGAAACACCATATATTTT. Its protein product is CAISAGGIAGNTIYF.

The genes are TRBV2 and TRBJ2-5, with 10 bases identical to TRBD1. Per germline, CDR1 SNHLY and CDR2 FYNNEI. This CDR3 region has 13 residues. V gave up 6 bases and J gave up 7 bases; unmatched junction bases: 5. CDR3: CASRERDRGTQYF. DNA of the CDR3: TGTGCCAGCAGGGAACGGGACAGGGGGACCCAGTACTTC. Variable domain in full (rest from reference TRBV2 and TRBJ2-5): EPEVTQTPSHQVTQMGQEVILRCVPISNHLYFYWYRQILGQKVEFLVSFYNNEISEKSEIFDDQFSVERPDGSNFTLKIRSTKLEDSAMYFCASRERDRGTQYFGPGTRLLVL.

The chain recombines TRBV6-5 with TRBJ2-1; 11 positions match TRBD2. Germline CDR1 is MNHEY and CDR2 is SVGAGI. The CDR3 totals 16 residues. V trimming: 0 bases; J trimming: 4 bases; junction bases outside the gene matches: 2. The CDR3 protein is CASSYSGLAVYNEQFF. DNA for the CDR3: TGTGCCAGCAGTTACTCGGGACTAGCGGTTTACAATGAGCAGTTCTTC.

This clone appeared a few times. The chain combines TRBV5-1 with TRBJ1-1; no firm D call. The length of the CDR3 is 18 residues. From germline, CDR1 is SGHRS and CDR2 YFSETQ. V shed 1 base and J shed 4 bases, with 23 bases lying between them. The CDR3 DNA is TGCGCCAGCAGCTTGAGGAGTGTGGAGGGTTTTATTAGCACTGAAGCTTTCTTT. Residues: CASSLRSVEGFISTEAFF.

The chain is built from TRBV18 and TRBJ2-3, with 8 bases that match TRBD1. The CDR3 contains 14 residues. CDR1 is KGHSH, CDR2 LQKENI, per germline. V lost 8 bases and J lost 1; bases outside the gene matches: 5. The CDR3 reads CASTSGQGTDTQYF. DNA for the CDR3: TGTGCCAGCACCTCGGGACAGGGCACAGATACGCAGTATTTT.

This clone has only one observation. The chain combines TRBV7-2 with TRBJ2-5; 16 positions agree with TRBD2. The CDR3 has 19 amino acids. V shed 4 bases and J 2 bases; nucleotides not matched to a gene: 10. Germline CDR1 and CDR2: SGHTA and FQGNSA. The CDR3 bases are TGTGCCAGCAGCTCATTGGGGAGGGGACTAGCGGGGGGGCAAGAGACCCAGTACTTC. It specifies CASSSLGRGLAGGQETQYF.

This clone was seen a single time. The chain uses TRBV5-4 and TRBJ2-1; 9 bases map to TRBD2. Germline V lookup: CDR1 SGHNT, CDR2 YYREEE (reference sequence). V lost 2 bases, J lost 9 bases, and 6 bases stayed unmatched. The CDR3 has 14 amino acids. The CDR3 is CASSFQLSGGEQFF. CDR3 coding DNA: TGTGCCAGCAGCTTCCAGCTTAGCGGGGGTGAGCAGTTCTTC.

This clone was counted between two and nine times. The genes are TRBV7-9 and TRBJ2-4, with TRBD1 as a possible D gene (6 bases). The CDR3 runs to 15 residues. Germline values: CDR1 SEHNR, CDR2 FQNEAQ (reference sequence). V was clipped by 3 bases and J by 5 bases, with 14 bases between them. The CDR3 sequence: CASSFTGQIQNIQYF. CDR3 DNA: TGTGCCAGCAGCTTCACCGGACAGATTCAAAACATTCAGTACTTC.

The table lists this clone with a few counts. This chain connects TRBV29-1 to TRBJ2-3; 9 bases align to TRBD2. From germline, CDR1 is SQVTM and CDR2 ANQGSEA. Unmatched junction bases numbered 4, after V lost 2 bases and J lost 4 bases. The CDR3 is made up of 14 amino acids. This chain's CDR3 is CSVETQREADTQYF. DNA for the CDR3: TGCAGCGTTGAAACCCAGCGGGAGGCAGATACGCAGTATTTT.

A single count supports this clone. This chain joins TRBV5-1 and TRBJ2-1; perhaps TRBD2 as D (6 bases). V gave up 1 base and J gave up 6 bases, with 17 bases separating them. This CDR3 spans 16 amino acids. Germline V gene sequence: CDR1 SGHRS, CDR2 YFSETQ. CDR3 DNA: TGCGCCAGCAGCTTGACGCCCGGGGGTCAGGTCAATGAGCAGTTCTTC. It codes for CASSLTPGGQVNEQFF.

The chain combines TRBV5-6 with TRBJ1-2; a possible D gene is TRBD1 (6 bases). The CDR3 is 14 amino acids. V lost 4 bases and J 2 bases, leaving 12 bases between the germline ends. In germline, CDR1 is SGHDT, CDR2 YYEEEE. This CDR3 reads CASSRSTGNYGYTF. The DNA for the CDR3 is TGTGCCAGCAGCCGATCGACAGGAAACTATGGCTACACCTTC. Full variable domain (missing parts from reference TRBV5-6 and TRBJ1-2): DAGVTQSPTHLIKTRGQQVTLRCSPKSGHDTVSWYQQALGQGPQFIFQYYEEEERQRGNFPDRFSGHQFPNYSSELNVNALLLGDSALYLCASSRSTGNYGYTFGSGTRLTVV.

The chain employs TRBV4-1 and TRBJ1-1; D call uncertain. Between the trimmed V and J ends, which lost 1 base and 1 base, there was a span of 13 bases. Germline CDR1 is MGHRA and CDR2 is YSYEKL. The CDR3 is made up of 16 amino acids. CDR3 DNA: TGCGCCAGCAGCCAAGGAGAGGGCGTTTCGAACACTGAAGCTTTCTTT. Its translation is CASSQGEGVSNTEAFF.